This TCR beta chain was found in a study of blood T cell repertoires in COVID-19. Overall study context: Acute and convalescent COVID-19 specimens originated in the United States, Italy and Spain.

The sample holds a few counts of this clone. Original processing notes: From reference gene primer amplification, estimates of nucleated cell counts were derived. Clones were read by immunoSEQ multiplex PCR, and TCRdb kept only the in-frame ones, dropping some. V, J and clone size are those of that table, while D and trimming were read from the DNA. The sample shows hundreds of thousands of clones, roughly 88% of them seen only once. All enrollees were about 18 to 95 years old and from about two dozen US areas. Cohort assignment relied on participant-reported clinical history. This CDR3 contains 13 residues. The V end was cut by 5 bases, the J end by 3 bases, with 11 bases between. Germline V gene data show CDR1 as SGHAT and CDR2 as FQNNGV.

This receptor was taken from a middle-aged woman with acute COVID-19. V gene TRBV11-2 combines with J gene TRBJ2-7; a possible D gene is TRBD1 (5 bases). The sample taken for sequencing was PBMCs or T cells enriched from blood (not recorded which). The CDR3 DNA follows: TGTGCCAGCAGCCCTGGACACGTCTACGAGCAGTACGTC. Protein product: CASSPGHVYEQYV.